This T cell receptor (beta chain) emerged from a study of blood T cell repertoires in COVID-19. About the research overall: The United States, Italy and Spain supplied acute and convalescent COVID-19 samples.

Sequencing used immunoSEQ multiplex PCR; TCRdb keeps in-frame clones, though not all of them. The repertoire holds approximately 180,000 clones, around 89% seen once, with 6% in the top ten. The CDR3 loop spans 13 amino acids. Germline loops: CDR1 ENHRY, CDR2 SYGVKD. V was shortened by 6 bases and J by 8 bases, with 11 bases between the two germline ends. This TCR was sampled from a man aged 35 to 55 with active or convalescent COVID-19. The V and J genes are TRBV10-3 and TRBJ1-6; tentative D call: TRBD1 (6 bases). The sequenced sample was peripheral blood. This CDR3 is CAIRDSQDSPLHF. CDR3 nucleotides: TGTGCCATCAGGGACAGTCAGGATTCACCCCTCCACTTT.